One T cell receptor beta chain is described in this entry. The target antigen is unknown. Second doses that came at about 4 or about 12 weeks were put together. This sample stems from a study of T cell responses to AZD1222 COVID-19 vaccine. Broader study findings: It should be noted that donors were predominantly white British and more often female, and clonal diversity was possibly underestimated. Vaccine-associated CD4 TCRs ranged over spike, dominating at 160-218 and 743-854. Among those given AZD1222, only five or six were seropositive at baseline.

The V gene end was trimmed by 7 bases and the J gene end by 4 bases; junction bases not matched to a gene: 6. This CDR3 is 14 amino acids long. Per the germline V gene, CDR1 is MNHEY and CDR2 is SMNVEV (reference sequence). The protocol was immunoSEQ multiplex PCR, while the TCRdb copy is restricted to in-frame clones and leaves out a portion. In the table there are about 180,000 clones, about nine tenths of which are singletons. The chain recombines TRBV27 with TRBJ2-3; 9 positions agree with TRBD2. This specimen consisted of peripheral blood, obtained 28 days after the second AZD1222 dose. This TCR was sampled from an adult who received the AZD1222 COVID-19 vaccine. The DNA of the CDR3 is TGTGCCAGCAAAGTAGCGGGAGAGGCAGATACGCAGTATTTT. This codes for CASKVAGEADTQYF.